In its sample, the clone carrying this T cell receptor (beta chain) was seen once. The antigen is not known. This sample also contains other DNA sequences that code for the same CDR3. In germline, CDR1 is SGHAT, CDR2 FQNNGV. The V and J ends lost 6 bases and 0 bases respectively, with 3 bases between them. The CDR3 has 11 residues. This record belongs to a study of shared clonotypes between healthy human individuals. Overall study results and limits: Although depth was large, rarefaction showed that sequencing of the sorted subsets was incomplete. Genetic and exposure-history diversity was limited by the few donors.

Using approximately 200 ng DNA, approximately 27,000 T cell genomes, the sorted-subset replicate PCRs were run. Here immunoSEQ multiplex PCR was the method, and the copy in TCRdb shows in-frame clones only, minus some. The sample lists 1,400,000 or so clones, about 98.5% seen once, with approximately 0.4% in the top ten. Sequencing was carried out using naive CD4+ T cells sorted from blood. Subset specified: CD45RA+ positively selected. The receptor was derived from a young man in good health. The V and J genes are TRBV11-2 and TRBJ2-7, with D hard to call. The chain's CDR3 is CASSPSYEQYF. The DNA of the CDR3 is TGTGCCAGCAGTCCCTCCTACGAGCAGTACTTC.